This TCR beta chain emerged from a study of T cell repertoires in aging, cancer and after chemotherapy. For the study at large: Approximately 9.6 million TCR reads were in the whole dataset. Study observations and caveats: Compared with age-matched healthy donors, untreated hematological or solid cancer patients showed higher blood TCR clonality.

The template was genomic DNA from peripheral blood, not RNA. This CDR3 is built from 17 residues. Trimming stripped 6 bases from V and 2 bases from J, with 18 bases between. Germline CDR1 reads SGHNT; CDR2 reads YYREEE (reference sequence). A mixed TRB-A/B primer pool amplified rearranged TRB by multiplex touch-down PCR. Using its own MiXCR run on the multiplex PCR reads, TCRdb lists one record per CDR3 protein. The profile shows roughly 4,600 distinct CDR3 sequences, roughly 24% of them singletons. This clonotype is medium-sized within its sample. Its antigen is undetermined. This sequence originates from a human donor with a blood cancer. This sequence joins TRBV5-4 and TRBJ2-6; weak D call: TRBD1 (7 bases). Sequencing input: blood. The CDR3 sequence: CASKLGTGEAGANVLTF. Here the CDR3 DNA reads TGTGCCAGCAAGCTCGGAACAGGGGAGGCTGGGGCCAACGTCCTGACTTTC. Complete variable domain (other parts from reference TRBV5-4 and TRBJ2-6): ETGVTQSPTHLIKTRGQQVTLRCSSQSGHNTVSWYQQALGQGPQFIFQYYREEENGRGNFPPRFSGLQFPNYSSELNVNALELDDSALYLCASKLGTGEAGANVLTFGAGSRLTVL.